A single sample is the source of the 11 T cell receptor beta chains below, sequenced in a study of shared clonotypes between healthy human individuals. Profiled with immunoSEQ multiplex PCR; TCRdb holds only in-frame clones, not every one. The sample lists roughly 320,000 clones; roughly 91% were seen once. The specimen was memory CD8+ T cells sorted from blood. Noted subset: CD45RO+ cells pooled with CCR7-negative TemRA cells. These receptor sequences come from a man younger than 35 in good health.

This sequence joins TRBV7-6 and TRBJ2-7; D is unclear. Germline assignment: CDR1 SGHVS and CDR2 FNYEAQ. V was pared by 1 base and J by 3 bases, with 10 bases between. The CDR3 extends over 14 amino acids. In nucleotides, the CDR3 is TGTGCCAGCAGCTTAGACCCTCCTGGCTACGAGCAGTACTTC. Its protein product is CASSLDPPGYEQYF.

The chain recombines TRBV7-6 with TRBJ2-1; a possible D gene is TRBD1 (8 bases). Germline CDR1 SGHVS, CDR2 FNYEAQ. V lost 5 bases to trimming and J lost 8 bases, with 16 bases between them. The CDR3 is 14 residues long. DNA of the CDR3: TGTGCCAGCAGCCCACGGACAGGGAGGGATGAGCAGTTCTTC. It encodes CASSPRTGRDEQFF. The variable domain in full, completed from reference TRBV7-6 and TRBJ2-1, reads GAGVSQSPRYKVTKRGQDVALRCDPISGHVSLYWYRQALGQGPEFLTYFNYEAQQDKSGLPNDRFSAERPEGSISTLTIQRTEQRDSAMYRCASSPRTGRDEQFFGPGTRLTVL.

The chain joins TRBV9 to TRBJ1-5, with D possibly being TRBD1 (5 bases). Per germline, CDR1 SGDLS and CDR2 YYNGEE. The CDR3 consists of 14 residues. Trimming removed 6 bases from V and 0 bases from J, with 10 bases in between. The CDR3 region is CASTRGDSNQPQHF. The CDR3 region has the DNA TGTGCCAGCACCCGGGGGGATAGCAATCAGCCCCAGCATTTT.

The rearrangement links TRBV7-3 to TRBJ1-1, with D hard to call. Germline loops: CDR1 SGHTA, CDR2 FQGTGA. There are 14 residues in the CDR3. V gave up 6 bases and J gave up 3 bases, with 14 bases separating them. The chain's CDR3 is CASSGILADTEAFF. The CDR3 DNA follows: TGTGCCAGCAGTGGGATCTTAGCGGACACTGAAGCTTTCTTT.

The chain combines TRBV6-1 with TRBJ2-3; 10 positions agree with TRBD2. CDR1 is MNHNS, CDR2 SASEGT, per germline. J lost 1 base, V lost 4 bases, and 5 bases had no gene match. This CDR3 comprises 16 residues. CDR3 bases: TGTGCCAGCAGTGGAGTAGCGGGGGGAGGCACAGATACGCAGTATTTT. It codes for CASSGVAGGGTDTQYF.

V is TRBV29-1 and J is TRBJ2-1; tentative D call: TRBD1 (6 bases). The CDR3 contains 12 residues. Germline-derived CDR1 and CDR2 are SQVTM and ANQGSEA. V gave up 3 bases and J gave up 6 bases, with 9 bases separating them. In DNA form, the CDR3 reads TGCAGCGTTGATGGACAGCCCAATGAGCAGTTCTTC. This codes for CSVDGQPNEQFF.

The J gene is TRBJ1-6, the V gene TRBV6-5; D is undetermined. Germline CDR1 reads MNHEY; CDR2 reads SVGAGI. Trimming stripped 5 bases from V and 6 bases from J, with 8 bases between. The CDR3 loop spans 13 amino acids. This chain's CDR3 is CASSETGNSPLHF. CDR3 DNA: TGTGCCAGCAGTGAGACTGGTAATTCACCCCTCCACTTT.

This clone was counted once. V is TRBV13 and J is TRBJ2-3, with 9 bases fitting TRBD2. Trimming cost V 5 bases and J 2 bases; bases outside gene matches: 8. The CDR3 runs 16 residues. The V gene's germline CDR1 is PRHDT and CDR2 FYEKMQ (reference sequence). CDR3 protein: CASSGLAGTSTDTQYF. DNA for the CDR3: TGTGCCAGCAGCGGTCTAGCGGGAACTTCCACAGATACGCAGTATTTT.

The chain is built from TRBV30 and TRBJ2-2; no definite D call. The V end was cut by 3 bases, the J end by 8 bases, with 7 bases between. In germline, CDR1 is GTSNPN, CDR2 SVGIG (reference sequence). The CDR3 covers 11 residues. CDR3 coding DNA: TGTGCCTGGAGCCTCAGTGGGGAGCTGTTTTTT. As protein: CAWSLSGELFF.

This clone was recorded at least ten times. This sequence joins TRBV18 and TRBJ2-7; possible D gene TRBD1, 6 bases. The CDR3 loop spans 16 amino acids. CDR1 KGHSH and CDR2 LQKENI come from the germline V gene. V lost 3 bases and J 2 bases, leaving 17 bases between the germline ends. The CDR3 sequence: CASSPPDRATPYEQYF. The CDR3, as DNA: TGTGCCAGCTCACCTCCGGACAGAGCGACGCCCTACGAGCAGTACTTC.

The chain has TRBV29-1 and TRBJ1-4; possible D gene TRBD1, 5 bases. The length of the CDR3 is 14 residues. Trimming took off 6 bases at V and 0 bases at J, with 11 bases between the two ends. From germline, CDR1 is SQVTM and CDR2 ANQGSEA. CDR3 sequence: CSVGGDATNEKLFF. The CDR3 nucleotides read TGCAGCGTGGGGGGGGATGCAACTAATGAAAAACTGTTTTTT.